The sequence of this T cell receptor (beta chain) was determined in a study of beta chain features in type 1 diabetes. Across the study: The study examined 107,917,701 sorted cells across all samples.

The table lists this clone with a few counts. Its antigen is undetermined. General study results and limits: Type 1 diabetes patients had TCRB CDR3s that were shorter (moderately but significantly so) in all four CD4+ subsets. More deletions and fewer insertions at VDJ junctions were seen in type 1 diabetes patients. Among patients, naive, central memory and Treg TCRB repertoires appeared more similar than among healthy donors.

The sequenced template was cDNA made from the entire isolated RNA. Generated by immunoSEQ multiplex PCR, the TCRdb table keeps only in-frame clones and is missing some. The top ten clones hold 0.022% of a sample with 640,000 or so clones, 13% of them seen once. The CDR3 extends over 15 amino acids. The V gene's germline CDR1 is KGHSH and CDR2 LQKENI. Trimming removed 0 bases from V and 4 bases from J, with 12 bases in between. Sequencing was performed on naive CD4+ T cells from blood. The V and J genes are TRBV18 and TRBJ2-5; D is perhaps TRBD2 (5 bases). This clonotype was sampled from a man younger than 30 with type 1 diabetes. The CDR3 loop is CASSPPSSVTETQYF. As DNA, the CDR3 is TGTGCCAGCTCACCACCGAGTAGCGTTACAGAGACCCAGTACTTC.